The clone carrying this TCR beta chain was found many times. This sample was included in a study of T cells in Graves' hyperthyroidism and ophthalmopathy. Germline values: CDR1 SGHTA, CDR2 FQGNSA. This CDR3 is 14 amino acids long. V gave up 5 bases and J gave up 3 bases, with 14 bases separating them. Amplification targeted TCR beta CDR3 regions from RNA transcripts. A set of HTBI primers served as the primers for a first-round RT-PCR of the TCR CDR3. Via MiXCR, TCRdb re-called the multiplex PCR reads, giving one row per CDR3 protein. The sample carries 700,000 or so distinct CDR3 sequences, 16% recorded once.

The source material was blood. The chain couples TRBV7-2 to TRBJ2-7; D is perhaps TRBD1 or TRBD2 (5 bases each). The origin of this receptor is a man younger than 30 with Graves' hyperthyroidism. DNA for the CDR3: TGTGCCAGCAGCCCCCCGGGACGGAGCTACGAGCAGTACTTC. It specifies CASSPPGRSYEQYF.